These 18 T cell receptor beta chains originate from one sample sequenced in a study of blood T cell repertoires in COVID-19. Sequencing used immunoSEQ multiplex PCR; TCRdb keeps in-frame clones, though not all of them. The sample lists under 200,000 clones; 86% were seen once. Sample: peripheral blood. Source of these receptors: a woman between 65 and 79 years old with acute or convalescent COVID-19.

The CDR3 here is CASSERQGNEKLFF. The CDR3 bases are TGTGCCAGCAGTGAAAGGCAGGGGAATGAAAAACTGTTTTTT. The chain is built from TRBV2 and TRBJ1-4, with a weak D call TRBD1 (6 bases). The CDR3 loop spans 14 amino acids. Trimming shortened V by 2 bases and J by 5 bases, and 9 bases separated the two germline ends. Germline V gene data show CDR1 as SNHLY and CDR2 as FYNNEI.

The rearrangement uses TRBV7-6 and TRBJ1-4; D might be TRBD1 (6 bases). The V end lost 5 bases, the J end lost 4 bases, and 26 bases lay between the germline ends. Per the germline V gene, CDR1 is SGHVS and CDR2 is FNYEAQ. The CDR3 extends over 19 amino acids. The CDR3, as DNA: TGTGCCAGCAGCCCAACACGCGTTTTTTACAGGGCGGATAATGAAAAACTGTTTTTT. Translated, it gives CASSPTRVFYRADNEKLFF.

This sequence joins TRBV29-1 and TRBJ2-3; D is unclear. V dropped 7 bases and J dropped 2 bases, with 19 bases sitting between them. CDR3 length equals 15 residues. CDR1 is SQVTM, CDR2 ANQGSEA, per germline. In DNA, the CDR3 is TGCAGCGCCCGTATCGGCGCAGCGCTCACAGATACGCAGTATTTT. Amino acid sequence: CSARIGAALTDTQYF.

A single count supports this clone. Without the conserved terminal phenylalanine or tryptophan, this CDR3 likely stems from a read error. The DNA is left out, because the CDR3 cannot be placed on it with certainty; the CDR3 is given as TCRdb lists it. The chain combines TRBV28 with TRBJ1-2; the D call TRBD1 from the table was never checked on the DNA. The length of the CDR3 is 17 amino acids, counting both ends. The germline V gene encodes CDR1 MDHEN and CDR2 SYDVKM. The CDR3 sequence: CASSSIEDPGTRAPNFL.

This chain links TRBV6-2 or TRBV6-3 with TRBJ2-4; 7 bases are shared with TRBD1. Germline loops: CDR1 MNHEY, CDR2 SVGEGT. The CDR3 spans 15 residues. V dropped 2 bases and J dropped 7; count of bases not matched to a gene: 8. CDR3 coding DNA: TGTGCCAGCAGTTACGCCCGACAGGGTGGGAACATTCAGTACTTC. It yields the protein CASSYARQGGNIQYF.

The chain uses TRBV7-2 and TRBJ2-7, with TRBD1 identical over 10 bases. The CDR3 is made up of 13 amino acids. Losses at the gene ends were 4 bases for V and 3 bases for J; bases not matched to a gene: 0. From germline, CDR1 is SGHTA and CDR2 FQGNSA. For the CDR3, the DNA is TGTGCCAGCAGCTGGACAGGGGGCTACGAGCAGTACTTC. Translating gives CASSWTGGYEQYF. Filled out from reference TRBV7-2 and TRBJ2-7, the complete variable domain reads GAGVSQSPSNKVTEKGKDVELRCDPISGHTALYWYRQSLGQGLEFLIYFQGNSAPDKSGLPSDRFSAERTGGSVSTLTIQRTQQEDSAVYLCASSWTGGYEQYFGPGTRLTVT.

The chain joins TRBV28 to TRBJ1-2; D not certain. This CDR3 spans 12 amino acids. The V gene's germline CDR1 is MDHEN and CDR2 SYDVKM. V shed 6 bases and J shed 4 bases, with 9 bases lying between them. This CDR3 is CASRTRGYGYTF. CDR3 sequence (DNA): TGTGCCAGCAGGACTCGGGGCTATGGCTACACCTTC.

V gene TRBV28 combines with J gene TRBJ1-2, with D unclear. The V gene lost 10 bases and the J gene lost 1 base, with 13 bases spanning the gap. The CDR3 consists of 13 residues. The germline V gene encodes CDR1 MDHEN and CDR2 SYDVKM. CDR3 DNA sequence: TGTGCCACCCTAGTAGTGAGTAACTATGGCTACACCTTC. This codes for CATLVVSNYGYTF.

The V and J genes are TRBV4-2 and TRBJ1-2; unclear D gene. Germline V gene lookup returns CDR1 LGHNA and CDR2 YNFKEQ. Trimming removed 5 bases at V and 7 bases at J, with 14 bases between. CDR3 size: 13 residues. CDR3: CASSSPGVSGYTF. The CDR3, as DNA: TGTGCCAGCAGCTCCCCCGGGGTGAGTGGCTACACCTTC.

V usage is TRBV12-3 or TRBV12-4 and J usage is TRBJ1-1; D remains unclear. This CDR3 comprises 13 residues. Trimming stripped 4 bases from V and 5 bases from J, with 11 bases between. The CDR3 sequence is CASSSLTVTEAFF. CDR3 nucleotides: TGTGCCAGCAGTTCCCTTACTGTAACTGAAGCTTTCTTT.

The chain joins TRBV2 to TRBJ2-5; TRBD1 aligns across 8 bases. The junction had 0 bases not matched to a gene; V was cut back by 8 bases and J by 4 bases. The CDR3 totals 11 residues. The germline gives CDR1 SNHLY, CDR2 FYNNEI. Written as DNA, the CDR3 is TGTGCCAGCGGGACAGGAGAGACCCAGTACTTC. Its protein is CASGTGETQYF.

The genes are TRBV6-5 and TRBJ1-4; 9 bases are shared with TRBD1. Germline CDR1 is MNHEY and CDR2 is SVGAGI. There are 15 residues in the CDR3. V lost 6 bases and J lost 7; bases outside the gene matches: 9. The CDR3 nucleotides are TGTGCCAGCAGGAGACTACAGGGGGCGAGTGAAAAACTGTTTTTT. The encoded protein is CASRRLQGASEKLFF.

V usage is TRBV28 and J usage is TRBJ1-6; possible D gene TRBD1, 6 bases. The V end lost 5 bases, the J end lost 9 bases, and 17 bases lay between the germline ends. The CDR3 length is 15 residues. Germline loops: CDR1 MDHEN, CDR2 SYDVKM. CDR3 sequence (DNA): TGTGCCAGCAGTCGAGTAACGGCGGGGGCTTCACCCCTCCACTTT. It is translated as CASSRVTAGASPLHF.

The chain is built from TRBV12-3 or TRBV12-4 and TRBJ2-7; no reliable D call. Trimming removed 6 bases at V and 1 base at J, with 10 bases between. The CDR3 has 13 amino acids. The CDR3 reads CASRTSQSYEQYF. As DNA, the CDR3 is TGTGCCAGCAGGACTTCCCAGTCCTACGAGCAGTACTTC.

J is TRBJ2-1 and V is TRBV27; 9 nucleotides line up with TRBD2. The germline CDR1 and CDR2 sequences are MNHEY and SMNVEV (reference sequence). The CDR3 length is 13 residues. V dropped 10 bases and J dropped 5; count of bases not matched to a gene: 6. CDR3 nucleotide sequence: TGTGCCACGCGGCTAGCGGGGCACAATGAGCAGTTCTTC. This encodes CATRLAGHNEQFF.

This clone was recorded a few times. V gene TRBV11-2 combines with J gene TRBJ1-3; 8 nucleotides agree with TRBD1. The ends lost 5 bases at V and 3 bases at J; junction bases unmatched: 6. Germline loops: CDR1 SGHAT, CDR2 FQNNGV. The CDR3 extends over 15 amino acids. The CDR3 DNA is TGTGCCAGCAGCACGCCAGGGGGCCTTGGAAACACCATATATTTT. Amino acids: CASSTPGGLGNTIYF.

V is TRBV12-3 or TRBV12-4 and J is TRBJ1-2; D might be TRBD1 (6 bases). The CDR3 sequence is 13 residues long. Deletions cut 5 bases from V and 8 bases from J, with 15 bases between. CDR3 region: CASSQGQTRGYTF. As DNA, the CDR3 is TGTGCCAGCAGTCAAGGACAGACGAGGGGCTACACCTTC.

CDR3 bases: TGTGCCAGCAGTACCCCGGGGTCCTCCTATAATTCACCCCTCCACTTT. Translation: CASSTPGSSYNSPLHF. The chain employs TRBV6-8 and TRBJ1-6; no clear D gene. The V gene's germline CDR1 is MNHGY and CDR2 SAAAGT. The ends were cut back, 5 bases at V and 0 bases at J, with 11 bases in the middle. The CDR3 spans 16 residues.